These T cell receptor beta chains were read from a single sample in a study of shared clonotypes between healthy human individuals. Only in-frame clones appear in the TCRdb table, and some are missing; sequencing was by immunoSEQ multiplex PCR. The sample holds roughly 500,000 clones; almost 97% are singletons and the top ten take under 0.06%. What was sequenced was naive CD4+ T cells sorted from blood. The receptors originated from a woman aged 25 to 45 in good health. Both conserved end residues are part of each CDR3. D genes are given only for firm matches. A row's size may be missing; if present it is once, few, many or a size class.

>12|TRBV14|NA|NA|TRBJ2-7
CASSQAGGEQYF
TGTGCCAGCAGCCAAGCCGGAGGGGAGCAGTACTTC
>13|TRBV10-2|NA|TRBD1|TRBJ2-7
CASITGGRYEQYF
TGCGCCAGCATAACAGGGGGTCGCTACGAGCAGTACTTC
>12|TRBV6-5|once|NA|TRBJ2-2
CATRSPVGELFF
TGTGCCACCCGTAGCCCCGTTGGGGAGCTGTTTTTT
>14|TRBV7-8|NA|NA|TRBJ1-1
CASSFSRGQTEAFF
TGTGCCAGCAGCTTTAGCAGGGGTCAAACTGAAGCTTTCTTT
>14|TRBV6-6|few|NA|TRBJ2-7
CASSYSQSPYEQYF
TGTGCCAGCAGTTACTCCCAATCCCCCTACGAGCAGTACTTC
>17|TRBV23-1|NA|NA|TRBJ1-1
CASSQSGPGDLNTEAFF
TGCGCCAGCAGTCAATCAGGGCCGGGAGATCTTAACACTGAAGCTTTCTTT
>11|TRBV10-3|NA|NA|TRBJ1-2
CATLGLYGYTF
TGTGCCACCTTAGGGCTCTATGGCTACACCTTC
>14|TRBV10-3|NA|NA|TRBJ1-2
CAISEPRDGSGYTF
TGTGCCATCAGTGAGCCTAGGGACGGGAGTGGCTACACCTTC
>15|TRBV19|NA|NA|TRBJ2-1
CASSISGDSYNEQFF
TGTGCCAGTAGTATCAGCGGTGACTCCTACAATGAGCAGTTCTTC
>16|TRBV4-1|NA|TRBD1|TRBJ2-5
CASSRDSGTGGETQYF
TGCGCCAGCAGCCGCGATTCCGGGACAGGGGGTGAGACCCAGTACTTC
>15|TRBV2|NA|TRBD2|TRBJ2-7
CASSITETSGYEQYF
TGTGCCAGCAGTATCACCGAGACTAGCGGCTACGAGCAGTACTTC
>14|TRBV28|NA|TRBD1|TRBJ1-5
CASRDRSPGKPQHF
TGTGCCAGCAGGGACAGGTCCCCCGGGAAGCCCCAGCATTTT
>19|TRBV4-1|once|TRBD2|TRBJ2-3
CASSQRAGAPLGSTDTQYF
TGCGCCAGCAGCCAACGAGCGGGAGCACCACTGGGTAGCACAGATACGCAGTATTTT
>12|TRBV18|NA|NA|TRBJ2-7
CASSLVLAEQYF
TGTGCCAGCTCACTCGTCCTGGCCGAGCAGTACTTC
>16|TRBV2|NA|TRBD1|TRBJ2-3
CASRPLPGQGTDTQYF
TGTGCCAGCAGACCACTCCCGGGACAGGGCACAGATACGCAGTATTTT
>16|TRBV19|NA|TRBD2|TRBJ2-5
CASGTSGRARDETQYF
TGTGCCAGCGGGACTAGCGGGAGGGCCAGGGATGAGACCCAGTACTTC
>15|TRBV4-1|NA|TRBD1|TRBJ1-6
CASSQARTGNSPLHF
TGCGCCAGCAGCCAGGCCAGGACAGGGAATTCACCCCTCCACTTT
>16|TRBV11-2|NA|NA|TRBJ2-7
CASSLVDTRRAGEQYF
TGTGCCAGCAGCTTAGTGGACACCAGGCGAGCTGGCGAGCAGTACTTC
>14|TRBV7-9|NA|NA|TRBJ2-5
CASSPGAGQETQYF
TGTGCCAGCAGCCCCGGGGCAGGGCAAGAGACCCAGTACTTC
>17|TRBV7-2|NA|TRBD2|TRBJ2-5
CASSPRGLAGGAETQYF
TGTGCCAGCAGCCCAAGGGGACTAGCGGGAGGCGCGGAGACCCAGTACTTC
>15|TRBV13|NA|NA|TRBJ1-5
CASSYRGAGNQPQHF
TGTGCCAGCAGCTACCGGGGGGCGGGCAATCAGCCCCAGCATTTT
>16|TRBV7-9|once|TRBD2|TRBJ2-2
CASSLPGLGPGGELFF
TGTGCCAGCAGCCTACCGGGACTAGGCCCTGGTGGGGAGCTGTTTTTT
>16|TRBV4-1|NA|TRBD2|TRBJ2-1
CASSPGRERARNEQFF
TGCGCCAGCAGCCCCGGGAGGGAGAGGGCTCGCAATGAGCAGTTCTTC
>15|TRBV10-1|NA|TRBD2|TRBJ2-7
CASSSGLAGPYEQYF
TGCGCCAGCAGTTCAGGACTAGCGGGGCCCTACGAGCAGTACTTC
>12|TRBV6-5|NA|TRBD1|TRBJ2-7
CASRINRGEQYF
TGTGCCAGCAGGATCAACAGGGGCGAGCAGTACTTC
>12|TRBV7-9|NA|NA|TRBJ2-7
CASSFSNHEQYF
TGTGCCAGCAGCTTTAGTAACCACGAGCAGTACTTC
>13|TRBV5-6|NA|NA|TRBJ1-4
CASSPQWGEKLFF
TGTGCCAGCAGCCCACAGTGGGGGGAAAAACTGTTTTTT
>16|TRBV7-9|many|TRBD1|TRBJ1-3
CASSASWTGSGNTIYF
TGTGCCAGCAGCGCTAGCTGGACAGGCTCTGGAAACACCATATATTTT
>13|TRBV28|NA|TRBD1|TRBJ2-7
CASSAGQGGEQYF
TGTGCCAGCAGCGCGGGACAGGGAGGCGAGCAGTACTTC
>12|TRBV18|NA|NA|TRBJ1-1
CASSPQATEAFF
TGTGCCAGTTCCCCTCAGGCCACTGAAGCTTTCTTT
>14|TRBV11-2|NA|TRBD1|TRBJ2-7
CASSRDRTAYEQYF
TGTGCCAGCAGCCGGGACAGGACCGCCTACGAGCAGTACTTC
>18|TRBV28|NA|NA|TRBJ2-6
CASSSSDSLLSGANVLTF
TGTGCCAGCAGTTCCTCTGACAGTCTTCTATCTGGGGCCAACGTCCTGACTTTC
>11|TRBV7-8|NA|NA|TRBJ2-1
CASSPTSEQFF
TGTGCCAGCAGCCCGACCAGCGAGCAGTTCTTC
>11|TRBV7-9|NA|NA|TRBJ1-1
CASSSGLEAFF
TGTGCCAGCAGCTCCGGTCTCGAAGCTTTCTTT
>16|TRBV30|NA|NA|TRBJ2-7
CAWRGGQGLRTREQYF
TGTGCCTGGAGAGGGGGCCAGGGACTAAGAACCCGCGAGCAGTACTTC
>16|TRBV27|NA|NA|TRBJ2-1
CASSNVPLVLYNEQFF
TGTGCCAGCAGTAACGTCCCCCTAGTCTTATACAATGAGCAGTTCTTC
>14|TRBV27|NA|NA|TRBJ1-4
CASSFGRANEKLFF
TGTGCCAGCAGTTTCGGCAGAGCTAATGAAAAACTGTTTTTT
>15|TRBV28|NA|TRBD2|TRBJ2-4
CASRGRGLAKNIQYF
TGTGCCAGCAGGGGGAGGGGCTTAGCCAAAAACATTCAGTACTTC
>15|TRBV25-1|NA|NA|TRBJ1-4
CASSEGDSHNEKLFF
TGTGCCAGCAGTGAAGGTGACAGCCATAATGAAAAACTGTTTTTT
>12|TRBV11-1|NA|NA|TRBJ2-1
CASSRTIFEQFF
TGTGCCAGCAGCCGCACGATTTTTGAGCAGTTCTTC
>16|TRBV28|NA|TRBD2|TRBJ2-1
CASSLGGGGRFNEQFF
TGTGCCAGCAGTTTAGGCGGGGGAGGGCGATTCAATGAGCAGTTCTTC
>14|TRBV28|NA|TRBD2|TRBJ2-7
CASKSSGRVGEQYF
TGTGCCAGCAAGTCTAGCGGGAGGGTCGGCGAGCAGTACTTC
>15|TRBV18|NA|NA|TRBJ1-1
CASAAFGEELAEAFF
TGTGCCAGCGCTGCTTTTGGGGAGGAATTGGCTGAAGCTTTCTTT
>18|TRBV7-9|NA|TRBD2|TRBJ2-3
CASSLKRGLAGSTDTQYF
TGTGCCAGCAGCTTAAAGCGGGGACTAGCGGGGAGCACAGATACGCAGTATTTT
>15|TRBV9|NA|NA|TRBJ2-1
CASSVLGVPYNEQFF
TGTGCCAGCAGCGTATTGGGGGTGCCCTACAATGAGCAGTTCTTC
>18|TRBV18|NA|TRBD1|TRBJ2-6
CASSPPGTGLWGANVLTF
TGTGCCAGCTCACCTCCCGGGACAGGGTTATGGGGGGCCAACGTCCTGACTTTC
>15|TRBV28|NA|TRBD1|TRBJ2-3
CASRLIQGEKDTQYF
TGTGCCAGCAGACTCATACAGGGGGAGAAAGATACGCAGTATTTT
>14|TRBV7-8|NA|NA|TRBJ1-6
CASSFQRANSPLHF
TGTGCCAGCAGCTTTCAGAGAGCTAATTCACCCCTCCACTTT
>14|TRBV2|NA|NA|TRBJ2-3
CASRLASSTDTQYF
TGTGCCAGCAGGCTAGCTTCTAGCACAGATACGCAGTATTTT
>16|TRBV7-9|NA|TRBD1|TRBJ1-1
CASSWGQDPVDTEAFF
TGTGCCAGCAGCTGGGGACAGGACCCGGTAGACACTGAAGCTTTCTTT
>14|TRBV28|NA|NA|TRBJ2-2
CASSPRDYTGELFF
TGTGCCAGTTCCCCGCGAGACTACACCGGGGAGCTGTTTTTT
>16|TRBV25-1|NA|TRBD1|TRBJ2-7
CASSAYGDRGSYEQYF
TGTGCCAGCAGTGCATACGGGGACAGGGGGTCCTACGAGCAGTACTTC
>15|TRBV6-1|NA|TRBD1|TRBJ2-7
CASNGETGSSYEQYF
TGTGCCAGCAATGGGGAGACAGGGAGCTCCTACGAGCAGTACTTC
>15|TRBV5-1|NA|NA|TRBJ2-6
CASSLEGSGANVLTF
TGCGCCAGCAGCTTGGAGGGGTCCGGGGCCAACGTCCTGACTTTC
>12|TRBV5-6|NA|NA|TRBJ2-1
CASSSEWGEQFF
TGTGCCAGCAGCTCCGAGTGGGGGGAGCAGTTCTTC
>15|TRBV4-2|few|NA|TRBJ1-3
CASSQWLDSGNTIYF
TGTGCCAGCAGCCAATGGTTGGACTCTGGAAACACCATATATTTT
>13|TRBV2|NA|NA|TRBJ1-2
CASSYESNYGYTF
TGTGCCAGCAGTTATGAGAGTAACTATGGCTACACCTTC